One sample yielded the 29 T cell receptor beta chains listed below, sequenced in a study of beta chain features in type 1 diabetes. Study results and limitations: Moderate yet significant TCRB CDR3 shortening was seen in Type 1 diabetes patients in all four CD4+ subsets.

Every isolated RNA sample was fully reverse transcribed, so sequencing captured expressed TCRB transcripts. Profiling relied on immunoSEQ multiplex PCR, and the TCRdb table lists in-frame clones only, not all of them. The sample lists about 660,000 clones, more than 13% occurring once. These receptors have no identified antigens. Specimen: naive CD4+ T cells from blood. All receptors derive from a man aged 18 to 30 with type 1 diabetes.

This clone was counted between two and nine times. This chain connects TRBV7-9 to TRBJ1-1; TRBD1 aligns across 8 bases. The CDR3 loop spans 15 amino acids. Germline CDR1 reads SEHNR; CDR2 reads FQNEAQ (reference sequence). The V and J ends lost 5 bases and 3 bases, in that order; junction bases with no gene match: 8. The CDR3: CASSLGQGRDTEAFF. The CDR3 DNA reads as TGTGCCAGCAGCCTCGGACAGGGTAGGGACACTGAAGCTTTCTTT.

This clone has just a few counts. The rearrangement joins TRBV9 to TRBJ2-2, with D perhaps TRBD1 or TRBD2 (5 bases each). Trimming pared 4 bases from V and 1 base from J, leaving 20 bases between. The CDR3 has 18 residues. CDR1 SGDLS and CDR2 YYNGEE come from the germline V gene. The CDR3 sequence: CASSPLSVTAVNTGELFF. As DNA, the CDR3 is TGTGCCAGCAGCCCCCTTTCCGTGACAGCGGTGAACACCGGGGAGCTGTTTTTT.

This clone occurred a few times. CDR3 residues: CASRMDRLNDGYTF. For the CDR3, the DNA is TGTGCCAGCAGGATGGACAGGCTAAACGATGGCTACACCTTC. The chain carries TRBV2 and TRBJ1-2; 7 nucleotides match TRBD1. This CDR3 has 14 amino acids. Per germline, CDR1 SNHLY and CDR2 FYNNEI. J gave up 6 bases and V 6 bases, and 10 bases lay outside the gene matches.

The table lists this clone with a few counts. The chain links TRBV30 to TRBJ2-1; TRBD1 might be the D (7 bases). This CDR3 is built from 15 residues. Germline V gives CDR1 GTSNPN, CDR2 SVGIG (reference sequence). Trimming stripped 3 bases from V and 2 bases from J, with 14 bases between. CDR3 sequence (DNA): TGTGCCTGGAGCACACAGGGGACTGCCTACAATGAGCAGTTCTTC. Translation: CAWSTQGTAYNEQFF. Looking up the rest from reference TRBV30 and TRBJ2-1 gives the full variable domain: SQTIHQWPATLVQPVGSPLSLECTVEGTSNPNLYWYRQAAGRGLQLLFYSVGIGQISSEVPQNLSASRPQDRQFILSSKKLLLSDSGFYLCAWSTQGTAYNEQFFGPGTRLTVL.

This clone appeared a few times. V gene TRBV6-1 combines with J gene TRBJ2-5; 12 positions agree with TRBD2. Germline CDR1 reads MNHNS; CDR2 reads SASEGT. The CDR3 covers 19 residues. J lost 3 bases, V lost 1 base, and 12 bases had no gene match. The CDR3 sequence: CASSEEPSGRAAFEETQYF. Written as DNA, the CDR3 is TGTGCCAGCAGTGAAGAGCCTAGCGGGAGGGCCGCGTTCGAAGAGACCCAGTACTTC.

The chain uses TRBV28 and TRBJ2-1; 8 nucleotides agree with TRBD1. Germline-derived CDR1 and CDR2 are MDHEN and SYDVKM. The J segment lost 2 bases and the V segment lost 6 bases, leaving 3 bases of the junction unmatched. CDR3 length: 14 residues. The CDR3 loop reads CASRLDRAYNEQFF. DNA for the CDR3: TGTGCCAGCAGACTGGACAGGGCCTACAATGAGCAGTTCTTC.

The rearrangement uses TRBV25-1 and TRBJ2-3; D is perhaps TRBD1 (5 bases). Germline V gene sequence: CDR1 MGHDK, CDR2 SYGVNS. The CDR3 length is 15 residues. The germline V and J ends were trimmed by 3 bases and 5 bases, with 15 bases remaining between them. CDR3 region: CASSEVWGRKDTQYF. The CDR3 nucleotides read TGTGCCAGCAGTGAGGTCTGGGGCCGAAAAGATACGCAGTATTTT. The whole variable domain, filled in from reference TRBV25-1 and TRBJ2-3, reads EADIYQTPRYLVIGTGKKITLECSQTMGHDKMYWYQQDPGMELHLIHYSYGVNSTEKGDLSSESTVSRIRTEHFPLTLESARPSHTSQYLCASSEVWGRKDTQYFGPGTRLTVL.

This clone has only a few counts. This chain joins TRBV6-1 and TRBJ1-1; TRBD1 is a possible D gene (5 bases). The V gene lost 7 bases and the J gene lost 5 bases, with 11 bases spanning the gap. The CDR3 covers 12 residues. Per germline, CDR1 MNHNS and CDR2 SASEGT. CDR3: CASMVRGTEAFF. The DNA for the CDR3 is TGTGCCAGCATGGTTCGGGGGACTGAAGCTTTCTTT.

A few counts support this clone. The chain carries TRBV30 and TRBJ2-5; 8 positions agree with TRBD1. The V gene end was trimmed by 5 bases and the J gene end by 1 base; junction bases not matched to a gene: 9. CDR1 and CDR2 from the germline V gene are GTSNPN and SVGIG (reference sequence). The CDR3 is 15 amino acids. CDR3 loop: CAWGRRDRSQETQYF. The CDR3 DNA follows: TGTGCCTGGGGGCGCCGGGACAGGAGCCAAGAGACCCAGTACTTC.

This clone has just a few counts. The chain combines TRBV6-5 with TRBJ2-5, with TRBD2 identical over 10 bases. Germline V gene sequence: CDR1 MNHEY, CDR2 SVGAGI. The CDR3 totals 13 residues. J was trimmed by 5 bases and V by 6 bases; bases with no gene match: 3. In DNA, the CDR3 is TGTGCCAGCAGAATACTAGCGGGGGAGACCCAGTACTTC. This codes for CASRILAGETQYF.

CDR3 sequence: CASSSGGSPYEQYF. The CDR3 DNA reads TGTGCCAGCAGTTCGGGGGGGAGCCCCTACGAGCAGTACTTC. The chain couples TRBV6-5 to TRBJ2-7, with 8 bases that match TRBD2. CDR3 length equals 14 residues. The V gene end was trimmed by 4 bases and the J gene end by 2 bases; junction bases not matched to a gene: 4. Germline V gene data show CDR1 as MNHEY and CDR2 as SVGAGI.

This clone came up a few times. The V gene is TRBV10-3, the J gene TRBJ2-3; 7 nucleotides line up with TRBD1. Losses at the gene ends were 10 bases for V and 12 bases for J; bases not matched to a gene: 31. This CDR3 is built from 18 residues. Germline V lookup: CDR1 ENHRY, CDR2 SYGVKD. CDR3 residues: CATGTAQTTRHILYLQYF. DNA for the CDR3: TGTGCCACGGGGACAGCCCAGACCACACGCCATATACTTTACTTACAGTATTTT.

The chain is built from TRBV19 and TRBJ2-2; 13 bases match TRBD2. The CDR3 contains 17 residues. With V trimmed by 6 bases and J by 7 bases, 11 bases remained unmatched. Per the germline V gene, CDR1 is LNHDA and CDR2 is SQIVND (reference sequence). CDR3 nucleotides: TGTGCCAGTAGAGACCCCGGACTAGCGGGAGCAATCGGGGAGCTGTTTTTT. It yields the protein CASRDPGLAGAIGELFF.

The chain is built from TRBV9 and TRBJ2-3; D tentatively reads TRBD1 or TRBD2 (5 bases each). CDR3 length: 15 residues. Between the trimmed V and J ends, which lost 4 bases and 2 bases, there was a span of 14 bases. Germline assignment: CDR1 SGDLS and CDR2 YYNGEE. For the CDR3, the DNA is TGTGCCAGCAGCTTATTTGGGGGAATCACAGATACGCAGTATTTT. This translates into CASSLFGGITDTQYF.

This clone was detected only a few times. This sequence joins TRBV2 and TRBJ1-5, with D tentatively TRBD1 (6 bases). The V and J ends lost 4 bases and 7 bases respectively, with 11 bases between them. The CDR3 is made up of 13 amino acids. Germline lookup yields CDR1 SNHLY and CDR2 FYNNEI. This CDR3 is CASSGGAGQPQHF. The CDR3 DNA reads as TGTGCCAGCAGTGGGGGGGCAGGACAGCCCCAGCATTTT.

V is TRBV7-9 and J is TRBJ1-4; tentatively, D is TRBD1 (6 bases). CDR1 and CDR2 from the germline V gene are SEHNR and FQNEAQ (reference sequence). This CDR3 is built from 14 residues. Trimming took 5 bases from V and 5 from J, leaving 12 bases between them. DNA of the CDR3: TGTGCCAGCAGCCCGGACAGACGAAATGAAAAACTGTTTTTT. Its protein is CASSPDRRNEKLFF.

This clone was seen only a few times. The chain is built from TRBV7-2 and TRBJ1-2; D perhaps matches TRBD1 (5 bases). The CDR3 totals 13 residues. Germline values: CDR1 SGHTA, CDR2 FQGNSA. Trimming cost V 0 bases and J 6 bases, with 8 bases left between them. As DNA, the CDR3 is TGTGCCAGCAGCTTAGCGGGACTTGATGGCTACACCTTC. Translated, it gives CASSLAGLDGYTF.

This clone was seen a few times. The CDR3 nucleotides read TGTGCCAGCATAGGGGGACAAGAGACCCAGTACTTC. It specifies CASIGGQETQYF. The chain uses TRBV28 and TRBJ2-5; TRBD1 might be the D (6 bases). CDR1 and CDR2 (germline): MDHEN, SYDVKM. There are 12 residues in the CDR3. V dropped 7 bases and J dropped 2 bases, with 8 bases sitting between them. The variable domain in full, with the rest retrieved from reference TRBV28 and TRBJ2-5, is DVKVTQSSRYLVKRTGEKVFLECVQDMDHENMFWYRQDPGLGLRLIYFSYDVKMKEKGDIPEGYSVSREKKERFSLILESASTNQTSMYLCASIGGQETQYFGPGTRLLVL.

This clone was detected only a few times. Other DNA sequences in this specimen translate into the identical CDR3. The chain has TRBV11-2 and TRBJ2-5, with D perhaps matching TRBD2 (6 bases). CDR1 SGHAT and CDR2 FQNNGV come from the germline V gene. With 3 bases removed from V and 2 bases from J, the gap between germline ends came to 7 bases. The CDR3 loop spans 13 amino acids. The CDR3 reads CASSFGGQETQYF. Here the CDR3 DNA reads TGTGCCAGCAGCTTCGGGGGTCAAGAGACCCAGTACTTC.

The gene calls are TRBV5-6 and TRBJ1-4; D ambiguous. The CDR3 is made up of 13 amino acids. V shed 4 bases and J shed 6 bases, with 10 bases lying between them. Germline V CDR1 and CDR2: SGHDT, YYEEEE. The CDR3 sequence: CASSVWTDEKLFF. CDR3 DNA: TGTGCCAGCAGCGTCTGGACGGATGAAAAACTGTTTTTT.

The genes are TRBV5-4 and TRBJ1-2, with 7 positions matching TRBD1. The CDR3 sequence is 13 residues long. Trimming removed 4 bases from V and 8 bases from J; junction bases left unmatched: 8. Germline V gene data show CDR1 as SGHNT and CDR2 as YYREEE (reference sequence). CDR3 sequence reads: CASSIGQAGGYTF. Here the CDR3 DNA reads TGTGCCAGCAGCATTGGACAGGCCGGGGGCTACACCTTC.

The chain links TRBV30 to TRBJ1-5, with D maybe TRBD1 (6 bases). The CDR3 loop spans 13 amino acids. Between the trimmed V and J ends, which lost 5 bases and 5 bases, there was a span of 13 bases. CDR1 GTSNPN and CDR2 SVGIG come from the germline V gene (reference sequence). CDR3 DNA: TGTGCCTGGGCGCACAGGGAGGATCAGCCCCAGCATTTT. Residues: CAWAHREDQPQHF.

This clone was counted a few times. V gene TRBV7-9 combines with J gene TRBJ2-2; D call uncertain. CDR1 is SEHNR, CDR2 FQNEAQ, per germline (reference sequence). This CDR3 spans 15 amino acids. Trimming removed 6 bases at V and 4 bases at J, with 15 bases between. CDR3 in DNA: TGTGCCAGCAGTCCCTGGCACGGTGGCACCGGGGAGCTGTTTTTT. The encoded protein is CASSPWHGGTGELFF.

V usage is TRBV23-1 and J usage is TRBJ2-7; 8 nucleotides line up with TRBD1. TRBV23-1 is filed as an ORF, its function uncertain. This CDR3 has 17 residues. The ends lost 3 bases at V and 5 bases at J; junction bases unmatched: 15. In nucleotides, the CDR3 is TGCGCCAGCAGTCATCTACCCAACCGGGACAGGTGGAACGAGCAGTACTTC. Protein sequence: CASSHLPNRDRWNEQYF.

V usage is TRBV9 and J usage is TRBJ1-2; tentatively, D is TRBD1 (5 bases). The V gene lost 1 base and the J gene lost 5 bases, with 15 bases spanning the gap. CDR1 and CDR2 from the germline V gene are SGDLS and YYNGEE. This CDR3 is built from 15 residues. The CDR3 is CASSVTTRGSYGYTF. CDR3 in DNA: TGTGCCAGCAGCGTAACCACACGGGGCTCATATGGCTACACCTTC.

This chain joins TRBV5-6 and TRBJ1-6; D is unresolved. This CDR3 comprises 14 residues. Between the trimmed V and J ends, which lost 6 bases and 7 bases, there was a span of 14 bases. Looked up from germline, CDR1 is SGHDT and CDR2 is YYEEEE. The CDR3 sequence: CASTPNLRNSPLHF. The CDR3 nucleotides are TGTGCCAGCACCCCGAACCTGAGGAATTCACCCCTCCACTTT.

This clone was counted a few times. One junction end does not reproduce the germline sequence, and a read error may be involved. Within the sample, other DNA sequences also encode this same CDR3. The V and J genes are TRBV9 and TRBJ2-5; no firm D call. Germline CDR1 is SGDLS and CDR2 is YYNGEE. This CDR3 contains 14 residues. DNA of the CDR3: TGTGCCAGCAGTGTAGAAGCTGGTCGGGAGACCCAGTACTTC. It yields the protein CASSVEAGRETQYF.

This clone was observed a handful of times. The chain has TRBV30 and TRBJ1-4; D is perhaps TRBD1 (5 bases). Germline assignment: CDR1 GTSNPN and CDR2 SVGIG (reference sequence). Trimming removed 5 bases at V and 6 bases at J, with 13 bases between. The CDR3 is 13 amino acids. CDR3 nucleotides: TGTGCCTGGGAAGCGGGGCTGCATGAAAAACTGTTTTTT. As protein: CAWEAGLHEKLFF.

The chain links TRBV30 to TRBJ1-1; D might be TRBD1 (5 bases). Trimming removed 3 bases from V and 11 bases from J, with 13 bases in between. This CDR3 is 11 amino acids long. Germline loops: CDR1 GTSNPN, CDR2 SVGIG (reference sequence). The CDR3 DNA is TGTGCCTGGAGGGACGGGGGAGACGCTTTCTTT. As protein: CAWRDGGDAFF.